This TCR beta chain was captured in a study of blood T cell repertoires in COVID-19. Per germline, CDR1 SGDLS and CDR2 YYNGEE. With 3 bases removed from V and 0 bases from J, the gap between germline ends came to 15 bases. This CDR3 has 16 amino acids. Only in-frame clones appear in the TCRdb table, and some are missing; sequencing was by immunoSEQ multiplex PCR. The sample includes a few hundred thousand clones, around 91% seen only once; the top ten take approximately 4.3%. The chain combines TRBV9 with TRBJ1-1, with a tentative D call TRBD1 (5 bases). The TCR originated in a woman aged 18-30 years with acute COVID-19. Sequencing was carried out using PBMCs or T cells enriched from blood (not recorded which). CDR3 in DNA: TGTGCCAGCAGCGCCGACTTAGGGGTCATGAACACTGAAGCTTTCTTT. Residues: CASSADLGVMNTEAFF.